These 5 T cell receptor beta chains came from one sample sequenced in a study of blood T cell repertoires in COVID-19 (TCRdb year 2020). The library was made by the immunoSEQ multiplex PCR assay. TCRdb limited this immuneACCESS table to in-frame rearrangements with V and J called. A share of clones is missing; checked studies link under half to unresolved V genes, and the rest is unexplained. Here the sample has about 180,000 clones; about 82% occur a single time. The ten largest clones capture roughly 9.1% of the sample. Sequencing input: PBMCs or T cells enriched from blood (not recorded which). All receptors come from a woman younger than 45 who had recovered from COVID-19.

The chain couples TRBV19 to TRBJ2-1; D is perhaps TRBD2 (6 bases). V shed 3 bases and J shed 3 bases, with 12 bases lying between them. Germline V gives CDR1 LNHDA, CDR2 SQIVND (reference sequence). The CDR3 is 15 amino acids. CDR3 protein: CASSISLAYYNEQFF. The CDR3 region has the DNA TGTGCCAGTAGTATTAGCCTAGCGTACTACAATGAGCAGTTCTTC. Variable domain in full (rest from reference TRBV19 and TRBJ2-1): DGGITQSPKYLFRKEGQNVTLSCEQNLNHDAMYWYRQDPGQGLRLIYYSQIVNDFQKGDIAEGYSVSREKKESFPLTVTSAQKNPTAFYLCASSISLAYYNEQFFGPGTRLTVL.

This clone has only one observation. The chain has TRBV18 and TRBJ2-7, with TRBD1 matching 10 bases. Germline V gives CDR1 KGHSH, CDR2 LQKENI. The trim removed 7 bases at V and 2 bases at J, leaving 8 bases unmatched. The CDR3 totals 15 residues. The CDR3 reads CASLHVGQGAYEQYF. CDR3 DNA: TGTGCCAGCTTACACGTCGGACAGGGGGCCTACGAGCAGTACTTC.

This chain uses TRBV27 with TRBJ1-1; 7 bases are a match to TRBD1. V was pared by 5 bases and J by 2 bases, with 5 bases of the junction left unmatched. The CDR3 sequence is 14 residues long. Looked up from germline, CDR1 is MNHEY and CDR2 is SMNVEV (reference sequence). The CDR3 DNA reads TGTGCCAGCAGTAAGAGGGACAGCAACACTGAAGCTTTCTTT. It specifies CASSKRDSNTEAFF.

This clone showed up just once. V is TRBV5-1 and J is TRBJ1-1, with 7 bases matching TRBD1. The CDR3 spans 18 residues. CDR1 SGHRS and CDR2 YFSETQ come from the germline V gene. V was clipped by 7 bases and J by 1 base; unmatched bases: 19. CDR3 in DNA: TGCGCCAGCCTCAACCGGAAATCTAACAGGGGCCGGAACACTGAAGCTTTCTTT. It yields the protein CASLNRKSNRGRNTEAFF.

As for this clone: In the same sample, other DNA sequences code for this CDR3. The rearrangement joins TRBV3-1 (or the pseudogene TRBV3-2) to TRBJ2-1; TRBD2 aligns across 8 bases. This CDR3 has 14 amino acids. J lost 5 bases, V lost 4 bases, and 4 bases had no gene match. Per the germline V gene, CDR1 is LGHDT and CDR2 is YNNKEL (reference sequence). The CDR3 DNA reads TGTGCCAGCAGCCCGGGAGGGGGGAACAATGAGCAGTTCTTC. Translation: CASSPGGGNNEQFF.